This T cell receptor beta chain was captured by sequencing in a study of beta chain features in type 1 diabetes (dated by TCRdb to 2016 to 2019). Turning to the overall study: No differences in mean age, gender distribution, total cell number or subset yield were found between patients and healthy donors. Across all samples, about 110 million sorted cells were examined, and cell number per subset correlated strongly with RNA yield. In the study, recently diagnosed type 1 diabetes patients and matched healthy donors were compared on the TCRB repertoires of their sorted circulating CD4+ T cell subsets. Regulatory and stem cell-like memory subsets were isolated from only 8 patients and roughly 8 healthy donors, whereas naive and central memory subsets came from all 28 donors. Findings and caveats that apply to the study as a whole: Because cDNA was sequenced instead of genomic DNA, highly expressing activated cells could be over-represented, though the groups showed no difference in activation or CD3 levels. Naive, central memory and regulatory TCRB repertoires appeared more similar among patients than among healthy donors. Fewer insertions and more nucleotide deletions at VDJ recombination sites were observed in patients with type 1 diabetes, implying thymic rearrangement abnormalities. Because small numbers of individuals were included in the HLA sub-analyses, any influence of HLA type on TCRB rearrangement was left unresolved. In all four CD4+ subsets, TCRB CDR3 length was moderately but significantly shorter in type 1 diabetes patients. Shorter templates might be favored by PCR, yet because patient and control samples were amplified and corrected together, any such skew would affect both groups equally.

From each donor, a single peripheral blood sample of 95 to 150 mL on average was drawn into heparinised tubes. Naive, central memory, regulatory and stem cell-like memory CD4+ T cells were sorted on a BD FACSAria II using a panel including CD45RO, CCR7, CD25, CD127, CD95 and CD27. A purity above 95% was achieved for all sorted populations. PBMCs were isolated right away by Lymphoprep density gradient centrifugation and were stained directly, without culture. To minimize batch effects, samples were stained and sorted in pairs, one healthy donor with one patient per experiment. All of the isolated RNA was reverse transcribed with the High Capacity cDNA Reverse Transcription Kit, so expressed TCRB transcripts were sequenced. Deep immunoSEQ sequencing was applied to naive, central memory and regulatory T cell samples, giving an average of roughly 3.3 million total reads per sample. Sorted cells were lysed in RLT buffer, and RNA was extracted using DNase-treated RNeasy Micro or Mini kits according to cell number. Each cell subset was processed on its own to prevent cross-contamination, while patient and healthy donor samples were processed together. Using the immunoSEQ multiplex PCR, TCRB sequences were amplified from cDNA into 87-bp fragments spanning the CDR3 region. Amplicons were sequenced on the Illumina HiSeq platform. Turning to the authors' computational methods: Synthetic template baselines were used to correct PCR bias computationally, reads within Hamming distance 2 were collapsed together, and singletons that could not be merged were discarded. By aligning reads against IMGT, V, D and J genes, CDR3 length, and insertions or deletions at six rearrangement sites were assigned. Within each subset, clonotype counts were normalized to sorted cell number, and only after that were true diversity and Gini coefficients computed with the tcR R package. The overlap coefficient, calculated on TCRB nucleotide sequences, was used to quantify repertoire sharing. Out-of-frame TCRB sequences from naive cells were analyzed to stand in for the pre-selection repertoire. TCRdb limited this immuneACCESS table to in-frame rearrangements with V and J called. A share of clones is missing; checked studies link under half to unresolved V genes, and the rest is unexplained. V and J calls and clone size are copied from that table; D and trimming were computed from the DNA. A total of 450,000 to 550,000 clones appear in this sample, about 30% of them only once. The ten biggest clones cover about 0.065% of the sample.

On this clone itself: The antigen this receptor binds is unknown. Nothing much larger sits one base from this clone, and base qualities are not available.

V loses 2 bases at its end and J loses 0 bases; junction bases beyond the gene matches: 8. Per the germline V gene, SGHRS is the CDR1 and YFSETQ is the CDR2. Inclusive of the bounding cysteine and phenylalanine, the CDR3 is 17 residues long. Here the CDR3 DNA is all that survives: 51 bases in frame from base 1. The sequence links TRBV5-1 to TRBJ2-1; 7 central nucleotides agree with TRBD2. The source is a man younger than 35 in good health. The specimen was naive CD4+ T cells from blood. The sample's cell subset or site label is to be understood as: true naive CD4+ T cells. The DNA sequence is as follows: TGCGCCAGCAGCTTTGATTTGAGGGACTACTCCTACAATGAGCAGTTCTTC. Translated, it gives CASSFDLRDYSYNEQFF.